This T cell receptor (beta chain) was found in a study of T cells in Graves' hyperthyroidism and ophthalmopathy (dated by TCRdb to the late 2010s). The study in broad terms: Peripheral blood was collected at initial diagnosis, before any treatment. TCR V-J signatures able to tell the groups apart were searched for in a discovery cohort of approximately 95 patients, of whom roughly 42 had Graves' ophthalmopathy and about 55 had stable Graves' hyperthyroidism. An independent validation cohort of some 18 hyperthyroidism patients and more than 15 patients who later progressed to ophthalmopathy tested prospective prediction of ophthalmopathy. The approximately 97 discovery patients were randomly divided into training and test sets at a 7:3 ratio. The study also compared thyroid tissue and blood T-cell repertoires from more than five Graves' hyperthyroidism patients. After blood sampling, hyperthyroidism patients were treated with methimazole at a starting dose of 30 mg daily, and ophthalmopathy patients were treated with high-dose intravenous methylprednisolone. The paper reports TCR Vbeta CDR3 sequencing of over 120 peripheral blood samples: around 45 ophthalmopathy, around 80 hyperthyroidism and around 17 progressor patients.

Taken from cysteine to phenylalanine, the CDR3 has 15 residues. Solely the CDR3 DNA is kept, with 45 bases framed from the first base. The germline V and J ends show losses of 4 bases and 4 bases respectively, and no gene match explains 9 bases of the junction. The germline V gene (reference sequence) sets CDR1 to LGHDT and CDR2 to YNNKEL. Ophthalmopathy patients had moderately to severely active disease, with a Clinical Activity Score of 3 or more, a NOSPECS grade of 4 or more, and a disease duration of less than 3 months. Exclusion was applied to patients with uncontrolled infections, other autoimmune diseases, pregnancy or lactation. Clinical symptoms, serum thyroxine and TRAb, thyroid ultrasound, and orbital computed tomography formed the basis for the diagnoses. PBMCs were isolated from about 9.2 ml of fresh peripheral blood by Ficoll-Paque density gradient centrifugation. Total RNA was extracted using Trizol reagent, and RNA quality was assessed on an Agilent 2100 Bioanalyzer.

The TCR beta CDR3 regions were amplified from RNA transcripts. A first-round RT-PCR of the TCR CDR3 used the HTBI primer set with the Qiagen OneStep RT-PCR kit. Libraries were constructed in a second round of multiplex PCR, after which size selection and purification were performed. Libraries were sequenced paired-end with 100 bp reads on an Illumina HiSeq2000. Per the original workflow: SOAPnuke was used to process the raw data, with reads discarded if the reads contained adapters or uncalled bases, had a mean Phred below 15, or lacked an exact constant-primer or identifier match. COPE v1.2.5 was used to merge the high-quality paired reads, and each unique nucleotide sequence was defined as a clonotype. MiTCR v1.1 was used to align the clonotypes against IMGT TRBV, TRBD and TRBJ reference segments. Analysis was restricted to V-J combinations with a frequency above 0.0001, which covered roughly 99% of repertoires. A TCS score was defined as the ratio of F50 (clonal expansion) to E x V (chaos), with BLOSUM62-based TCRdist applied between CDR3 peptides within each V-J. Welch's t-statistics and random forest reduced several hundred V-J features to 13, which were used in a naive Bayes classifier (R e1071). TCRdb itself trimmed the public reads at Q25 with fastp, ran MiXCR and retained productive beta chains. CDR3 protein sequences are deduplicated, and each keeps its most common genes and DNA. It is TCRdb's table, rather than the study itself, that gives the V and J calls and clone size. This sample lists 220,000 or so distinct CDR3 sequences; around 15% were detected once. Jointly, the top ten make up around 30% of the sample.

What the research found in general, with its limitations: No statistical method was used to set the sample size in advance, and investigators knew the group allocation. In cross-validation, a model built on a 13 V-J signature told ophthalmopathy apart from stable hyperthyroidism with just under 90% sensitivity and about 81% specificity, and in testing the same model reached 80%/75%. In validation, progression to ophthalmopathy was predicted by the model with more than 65% sensitivity and 72% to 80% specificity, a median of roughly 6 months before onset. Most expanded thyroid clonotypes (frequency above 0.001) were also found in blood, which suggests that blood repertoires may mirror thyroid immune responses.

This clonotype has at least ten counts. No antigen is known for it. No per-base quality is available; no much larger clone lies one base away. The chain joins TRBV3-1 to TRBJ2-5, and 7 bases in between align with TRBD1. The receptor comes from a woman aged 18-30 years with Graves' ophthalmopathy. Sequenced material: blood. Here is the DNA: TGTGCCAGCAGCCGCCCAGGGACAGCGGTAGAGACCCAGTACTTC. The translation is CASSRPGTAVETQYF.